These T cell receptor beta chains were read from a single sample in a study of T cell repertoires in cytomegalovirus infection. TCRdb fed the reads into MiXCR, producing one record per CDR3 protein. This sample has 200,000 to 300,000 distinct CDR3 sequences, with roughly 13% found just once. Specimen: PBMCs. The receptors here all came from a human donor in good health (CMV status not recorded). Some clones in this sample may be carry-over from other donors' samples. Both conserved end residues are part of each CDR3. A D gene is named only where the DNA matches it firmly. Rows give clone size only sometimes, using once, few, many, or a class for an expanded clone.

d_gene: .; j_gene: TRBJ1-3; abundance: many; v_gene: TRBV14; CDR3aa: CASSQVSPRGGNTIYF; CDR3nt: TGTGCCAGCAGCCAAGTGTCCCCCCGCGGCGGAAACACCATATATTTT
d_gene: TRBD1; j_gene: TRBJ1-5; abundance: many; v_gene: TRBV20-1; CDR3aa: CSARSGQGMEPQHF; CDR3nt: TGCAGTGCTAGATCGGGACAGGGGATGGAGCCCCAGCATTTT
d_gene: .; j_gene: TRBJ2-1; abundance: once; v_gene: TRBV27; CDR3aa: CASMTFNEQFF; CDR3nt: TGTGCCAGCATGACCTTCAATGAGCAGTTCTTC
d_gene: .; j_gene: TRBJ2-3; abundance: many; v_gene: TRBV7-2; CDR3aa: CASSLLGETQYF; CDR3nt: TGTGCCAGCAGCCTCCTTGGGGAGACGCAGTATTTT
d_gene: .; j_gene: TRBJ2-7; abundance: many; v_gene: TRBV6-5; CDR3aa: CASSYSSRRSYEQYF; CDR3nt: TGTGCCAGCAGTTACTCGAGTCGGAGGAGTTACGAGCAGTACTTC
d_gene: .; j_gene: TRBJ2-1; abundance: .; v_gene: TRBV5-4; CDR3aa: CASSDGNRGGGNEQFF; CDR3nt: TGTGCCAGCAGCGACGGTAACAGGGGGGGCGGCAATGAGCAGTTCTTC
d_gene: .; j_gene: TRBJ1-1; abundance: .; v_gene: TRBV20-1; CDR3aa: CSASGGFGTEAFF; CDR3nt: TGCAGTGCTTCGGGGGGATTTGGCACTGAAGCTTTCTTT
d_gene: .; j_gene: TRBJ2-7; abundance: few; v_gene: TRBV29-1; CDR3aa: CSVVPFAKGTPSSYEQYF; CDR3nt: TGCAGCGTTGTACCTTTCGCAAAAGGGACACCTAGCTCCTACGAGCAGTACTTC
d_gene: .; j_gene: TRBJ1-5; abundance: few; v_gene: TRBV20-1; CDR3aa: CSARVHQPQHF; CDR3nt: TGCAGTGCTAGAGTTCATCAGCCCCAGCATTTT
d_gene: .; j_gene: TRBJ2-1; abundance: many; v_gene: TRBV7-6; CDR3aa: CASSWTAYNEQFF; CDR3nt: TGTGCCAGCAGCTGGACTGCGTACAATGAGCAGTTCTTC
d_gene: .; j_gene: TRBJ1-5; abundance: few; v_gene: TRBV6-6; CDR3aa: CASSYSGSGQPQHF; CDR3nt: TGTGCCAGCAGTTACTCCGGATCGGGTCAGCCCCAGCATTTT
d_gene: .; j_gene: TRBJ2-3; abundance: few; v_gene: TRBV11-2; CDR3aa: CASSLDIVTQYF; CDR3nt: TGTGCCAGCAGCTTAGATATTGTTACGCAGTATTTT
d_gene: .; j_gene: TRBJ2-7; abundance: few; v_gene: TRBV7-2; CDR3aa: CASNRGGKYEQYF; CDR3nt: TGTGCCAGCAACCGTGGGGGGAAATACGAGCAGTACTTC
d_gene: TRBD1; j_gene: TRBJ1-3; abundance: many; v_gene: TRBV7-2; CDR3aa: CASSYGTGGSENTIYF; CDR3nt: TGTGCCAGCAGCTATGGGACAGGGGGCTCAGAAAACACCATATATTTT
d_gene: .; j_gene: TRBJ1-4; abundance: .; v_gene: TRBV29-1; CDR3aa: CSASTGPNEKLFF; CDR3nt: TGCAGCGCCTCGACAGGACCTAATGAAAAACTGTTTTTT
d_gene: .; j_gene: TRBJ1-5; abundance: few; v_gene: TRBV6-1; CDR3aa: CASRGGRNQPQHF; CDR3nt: TGTGCCAGCAGAGGAGGGCGGAATCAGCCCCAGCATTTT
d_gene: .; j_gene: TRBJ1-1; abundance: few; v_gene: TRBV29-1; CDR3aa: CSVTPRGIHEAFF; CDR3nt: TGCAGCGTAACACCCCGAGGCATTCATGAAGCTTTCTTT
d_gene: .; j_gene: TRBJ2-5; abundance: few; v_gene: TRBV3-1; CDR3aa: CASSQDGGLPETQYF; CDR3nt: TGTGCCAGCAGCCAAGATGGGGGCCTCCCAGAGACCCAGTACTTC
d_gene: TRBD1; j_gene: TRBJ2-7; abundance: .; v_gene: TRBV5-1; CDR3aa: CASSPLGQGAYEQYF; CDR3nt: TGCGCCAGCAGCCCTCTCGGACAGGGGGCCTACGAGCAGTACTTC
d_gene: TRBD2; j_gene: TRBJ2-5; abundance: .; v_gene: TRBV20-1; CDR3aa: CSARGLQETQYF; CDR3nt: TGCAGTGCTAGGGGACTACAAGAGACCCAGTACTTC
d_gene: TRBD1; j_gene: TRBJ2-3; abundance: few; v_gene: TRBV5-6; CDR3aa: CASSRGTGVSTDTQYF; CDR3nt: TGTGCCAGCAGCCGCGGGACAGGGGTTAGCACAGATACGCAGTATTTT
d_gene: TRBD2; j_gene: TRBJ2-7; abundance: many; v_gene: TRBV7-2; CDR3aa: CASSRDYSSEQYF; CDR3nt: TGTGCCAGCTCACGGGACTACTCGTCCGAGCAGTACTTC
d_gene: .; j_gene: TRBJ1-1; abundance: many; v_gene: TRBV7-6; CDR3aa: CASRFGLNTEAFF; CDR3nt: TGTGCCAGCCGCTTTGGGTTGAACACTGAAGCTTTCTTT
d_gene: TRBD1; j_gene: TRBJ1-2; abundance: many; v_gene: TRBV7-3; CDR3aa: CASSQADRGYGYTF; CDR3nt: TGTGCCAGCAGCCAAGCCGACAGGGGTTACGGCTACACCTTC
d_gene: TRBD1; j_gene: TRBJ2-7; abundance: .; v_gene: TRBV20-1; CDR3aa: CSASGTGVYEQYF; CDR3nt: TGCAGTGCTAGTGGGACAGGGGTATACGAGCAGTACTTC
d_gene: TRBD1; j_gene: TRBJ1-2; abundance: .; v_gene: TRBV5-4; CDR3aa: CASSLDRSYGYTF; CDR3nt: TGTGCCAGCAGCCTGGACAGGAGTTATGGCTACACCTTC
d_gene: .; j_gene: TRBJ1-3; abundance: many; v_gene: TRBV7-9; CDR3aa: CASSFARRDDGNTIYF; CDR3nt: TGTGCCAGCAGCTTTGCTCGAAGGGACGATGGAAACACCATATATTTT
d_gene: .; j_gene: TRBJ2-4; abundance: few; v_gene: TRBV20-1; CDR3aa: CSASDNRGNKNIQYF; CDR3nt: TGCAGTGCTAGTGACAACCGGGGGAACAAAAACATTCAGTACTTC
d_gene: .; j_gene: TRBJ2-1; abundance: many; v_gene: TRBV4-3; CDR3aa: CASSQDWRGPNEQFF; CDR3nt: TGCGCCAGCAGCCAAGATTGGAGGGGACCCAATGAGCAGTTCTTC
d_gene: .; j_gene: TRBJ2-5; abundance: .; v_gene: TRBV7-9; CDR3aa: CASSTRDLAQETQYF; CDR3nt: TGTGCCAGCAGCACCCGGGACTTAGCTCAAGAGACCCAGTACTTC
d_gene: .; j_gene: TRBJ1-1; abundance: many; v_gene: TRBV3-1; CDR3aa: CASSQARTALNTEAFF; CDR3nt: TGTGCCAGCAGCCAAGCACGGACAGCTCTGAACACTGAAGCTTTCTTT
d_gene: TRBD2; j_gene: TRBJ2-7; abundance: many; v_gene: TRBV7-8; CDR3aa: CASSPLQREGRYEQYF; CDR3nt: TGTGCCAGCAGCCCACTTCAGCGGGAGGGCCGCTACGAGCAGTACTTC
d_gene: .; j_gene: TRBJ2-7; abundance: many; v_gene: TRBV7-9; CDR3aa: CASSPPAGGGQYF; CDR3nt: TGTGCCAGCAGCCCCCCGGCAGGGGGAGGGCAGTACTTC
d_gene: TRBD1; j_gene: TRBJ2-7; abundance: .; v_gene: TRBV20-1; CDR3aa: CSARGATGGTYEQYF; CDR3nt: TGCAGTGCTCGAGGGGCGACAGGGGGAACCTACGAGCAGTACTTC
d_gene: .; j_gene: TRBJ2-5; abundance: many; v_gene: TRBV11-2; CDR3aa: CASSPHQGAQYF; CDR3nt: TGTGCCAGCAGCCCGCATCAAGGGGCCCAGTACTTC
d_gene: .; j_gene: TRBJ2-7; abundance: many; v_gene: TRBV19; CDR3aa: CASAGTLAYEQYF; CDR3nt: TGTGCCAGTGCCGGGACACTAGCCTACGAGCAGTACTTC
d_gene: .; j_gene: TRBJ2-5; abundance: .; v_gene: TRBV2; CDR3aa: CASRNNAETQYF; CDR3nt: TGTGCCAGCAGAAACAACGCAGAGACCCAGTACTTC
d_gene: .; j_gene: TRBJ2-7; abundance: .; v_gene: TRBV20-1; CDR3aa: CSARDPRQLGWEQYF; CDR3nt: TGCAGTGCTAGAGATCCCCGACAGTTAGGTTGGGAGCAGTACTTC
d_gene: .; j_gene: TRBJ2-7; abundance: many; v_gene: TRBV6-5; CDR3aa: CASSSNMAYEQYF; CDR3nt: TGTGCCAGCAGTTCGAACATGGCCTACGAGCAGTACTTC
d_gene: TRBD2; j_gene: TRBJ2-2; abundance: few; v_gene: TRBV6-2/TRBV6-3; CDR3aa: CASIPSGGGRELFF; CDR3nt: TGTGCCAGCATTCCCAGCGGGGGGGGCCGGGAGCTGTTTTTT
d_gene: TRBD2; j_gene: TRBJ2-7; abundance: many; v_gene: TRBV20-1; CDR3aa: CSARDRLAGGYEQYF; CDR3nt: TGCAGTGCTAGAGATCGGTTAGCGGGAGGATACGAGCAGTACTTC